The clone carrying this T cell receptor (beta chain) was found many times. This CDR3 comprises 16 residues. V dropped 5 bases and J dropped 5; count of bases not matched to a gene: 10. Looked up from germline, CDR1 is SQVTM and CDR2 is ANQGSEA. The sample is drawn from a study of neurological immune-mediated disorders. The authors produced cDNA by 5'RACE using 10-nucleotide random UMIs. TCRdb reanalysed the 5' RACE reads using MiXCR and keeps one entry per CDR3 protein. The sample contains 71,000 or so distinct CDR3 sequences, around 4.6% of which appear only once. The sequence was obtained from a woman aged 30 to 39 with multiple sclerosis. The chain carries TRBV29-1 and TRBJ1-4; 11 nucleotides line up with TRBD1. The specimen was PBMCs. CDR3 in amino acids: CSVRLVGTGGNEKLFF. In nucleotides, the CDR3 is TGCAGCGTTAGATTGGTCGGGACAGGGGGGAATGAAAAACTGTTTTTT.